This T cell receptor beta chain was obtained from a study of post-analysis software for immune sequencing data. Overall study results and limits: When patients were compared with controls, about 5 TRBV segments were more frequent, TRBV5-6, TRBV5-1 and TRBV20-1 among them.

Unique molecular identifiers featured in each of the TCR beta cDNA libraries. Input amounts of 1 to 10 million T cells were used. These gave around 500,000 cDNA molecules, so each molecule approximated one T cell. A single record per CDR3 protein comes from TCRdb applying MiXCR to the PCR reads. Among about 540,000 distinct CDR3 sequences listed, around 36% were seen once. Points on this clonotype: Its antigen is undetermined.

The V end was cut by 4 bases, the J end by 1 base, with 9 bases between. The germline V gene encodes CDR1 SGHRS and CDR2 YFSETQ. This CDR3 spans 14 amino acids. The source of this sequence is a girl aged 2-17 years with multiple sclerosis. The chain combines TRBV5-1 with TRBJ1-5, with D tentatively TRBD1 (5 bases). Sequenced sample: blood. This CDR3 is CASSPRQSNQPQHF. As DNA, the CDR3 is TGCGCCAGCAGCCCCAGACAGAGCAATCAGCCCCAGCATTTT.